A single sample is the source of the 26 T cell receptor beta chains below, sequenced in a study of shared clonotypes between healthy human individuals. Assay: immunoSEQ multiplex PCR; the TCRdb copy retains only in-frame clones and omits some. The sample lists millions of clones; 85% to 95% were seen once. In the naive CD8 group, cells lacked CD45RO and were positively selected for CCR7, so terminally differentiated effector memory CD45RA+ cells were left out. What was sequenced was naive CD8+ T cells from PBMCs. These receptors were collected from a man aged 18 to 30 in good health. Some clones in this sample may be carry-over from other donors' samples.

The chain employs TRBV5-5 and TRBJ2-5; TRBD2 aligns across 14 bases. The CDR3 has 17 amino acids. V was clipped by 6 bases and J by 3 bases; unmatched bases: 10. Germline V lookup: CDR1 SGHKS, CDR2 YYEKEE (reference sequence). CDR3 in DNA: TGTGCCAGCACCCTATATAAGGGACTAGCGGGAGAAGAGACCCAGTACTTC. Encoded protein: CASTLYKGLAGEETQYF.

The chain uses TRBV18 and TRBJ1-1, with D possibly TRBD1 on 5 matching bases. This CDR3 region has 14 residues. Trimming shortened V by 6 bases and J by 1 base, and 12 bases separated the two germline ends. Germline-derived CDR1 and CDR2 are KGHSH and LQKENI. The chain's CDR3 is CASSLRDGNTEAFF. CDR3 DNA sequence: TGTGCCAGCTCCCTACGGGACGGGAACACTGAAGCTTTCTTT.

The chain uses TRBV19 and TRBJ2-5; D might be TRBD1 (6 bases). Trimming removed 9 bases from V and 5 bases from J, with 25 bases in between. Germline-derived CDR1 and CDR2 are LNHDA and SQIVND (reference sequence). The CDR3 contains 16 residues. The CDR3 reads CASRTRVPGAGETQYF. CDR3 nucleotides: TGTGCCAGCCGGACCCGGGTCCCAGGGGCAGGGGAGACCCAGTACTTC.

The J gene is TRBJ2-7, the V gene TRBV7-9; tentative D call: TRBD2 (5 bases). CDR3 length: 19 amino acids. Deletions cut 4 bases from V and 3 bases from J, with 28 bases between. Germline V gene lookup returns CDR1 SEHNR and CDR2 FQNEAQ (reference sequence). CDR3 DNA sequence: TGTGCCAGCAGCTCGAGAGAGGTTAAGAGGGATCTGAGTTACTACGAGCAGTACTTC. Translating gives CASSSREVKRDLSYYEQYF.

J is TRBJ1-5 and V is TRBV6-1; D may be TRBD1 (5 bases). This CDR3 spans 13 amino acids. Per the germline V gene, CDR1 is MNHNS and CDR2 is SASEGT. V was pared by 4 bases and J by 6 bases, with 10 bases between. The DNA of the CDR3 is TGTGCCAGCAGTGCAGGGCTGGTTCAGCCCCAGCATTTT. Encoded protein: CASSAGLVQPQHF.

This clone occurred once. The chain couples TRBV10-3 to TRBJ2-5, with 13 bases that match TRBD2. This CDR3 is 17 amino acids long. Germline-derived CDR1 and CDR2 are ENHRY and SYGVKD. V lost 2 bases, J lost 1 base, and 4 bases stayed unmatched. CDR3 coding DNA: TGTGCCATCAGTGAGCTAGGACTAGCGGGAGCCCAAGAGACCCAGTACTTC. Protein: CAISELGLAGAQETQYF.

The chain is built from TRBV2 and TRBJ1-2; a possible D gene is TRBD1 (5 bases). The germline CDR1 and CDR2 sequences are SNHLY and FYNNEI. The V and J ends lost 2 bases and 8 bases respectively, with 21 bases between them. The CDR3 runs to 16 residues. CDR3 DNA sequence: TGTGCCAGCAGTGAATCCAAGCGGGGGTTAGGACAAGGCTACACCTTC. This codes for CASSESKRGLGQGYTF.

The chain links TRBV28 to TRBJ2-5, with 9 bases identical to TRBD2. Trimming took 6 bases from V and 0 from J; bases not matched to a gene: 5. The CDR3 runs to 15 residues. Germline V gives CDR1 MDHEN, CDR2 SYDVKM. Here the CDR3 reads CASSKAGGYQETQYF. CDR3 bases: TGTGCCAGCAGCAAGGCGGGGGGGTACCAAGAGACCCAGTACTTC. Together with reference TRBV28 and TRBJ2-5, the CDR3 gives the full variable domain: DVKVTQSSRYLVKRTGEKVFLECVQDMDHENMFWYRQDPGLGLRLIYFSYDVKMKEKGDIPEGYSVSREKKERFSLILESASTNQTSMYLCASSKAGGYQETQYFGPGTRLLVL.

This clone was seen just once. CDR3 nucleotides: TGTGCCAAAAAAGCCCCCAACCGGACCTCCTACAATGAGCAGTTCTTC. This sequence encodes CAKKAPNRTSYNEQFF. V gene TRBV5-7 combines with J gene TRBJ2-1; D gene ambiguous. TRBV5-7 counts as an open reading frame of uncertain function. This CDR3 has 16 residues. V gave up 9 bases and J gave up 0 bases, with 19 bases separating them.

As regards this clone: Other nucleotide sequences from this sample produce the same CDR3. The genes are TRBV7-6 and TRBJ1-3, with a possible D match to TRBD1 (6 bases). Deletions cut 1 base from V and 2 bases from J, with 9 bases between. Germline V CDR1 and CDR2: SGHVS, FNYEAQ. The CDR3 has 15 residues. The CDR3 protein is CASSLGAGAGNTIYF. The CDR3 DNA sequence: TGTGCCAGCAGCTTAGGCGCAGGGGCTGGAAACACCATATATTTT.

This clone was counted once. The chain recombines TRBV11-2 with TRBJ2-5; D remains unclear. This CDR3 spans 11 amino acids. The V end was cut by 8 bases, the J end by 9 bases, with 13 bases between. Germline V gives CDR1 SGHAT, CDR2 FQNNGV. The CDR3 coding sequence is TGTGCCAGCCGCGACAACGAGGCCCAGTACTTC. It translates to CASRDNEAQYF.

This chain joins TRBV6-9 and TRBJ2-7, with a weak D call TRBD1 (6 bases). With 7 bases removed from V and 2 bases from J, the gap between germline ends came to 15 bases. Germline CDR1 MNHGY, CDR2 SVAAGI. The CDR3 has 14 residues. CDR3 in amino acids: CASTRRGQTYEQYF. Written as DNA, the CDR3 is TGTGCCAGCACTAGACGGGGACAAACCTACGAGCAGTACTTC.

This chain links TRBV29-1 with TRBJ2-5; 7 positions match TRBD1. The DNA matches TRBJ2-7 better at its end, which makes the J call doubtful. Looked up from germline, CDR1 is SQVTM and CDR2 is ANQGSEA. The length of the CDR3 is 16 residues. The CDR3 sequence is CSVWFGTALGSYEQYF. DNA for the CDR3: TGCAGCGTTTGGTTCGGGACAGCTCTAGGATCCTACGAGCAGTACTTC.

V usage is TRBV25-1 and J usage is TRBJ1-2; tentatively, D is TRBD1 (6 bases). The CDR3 runs 15 residues. Germline values: CDR1 MGHDK, CDR2 SYGVNS. Trimming pared 1 base from V and 8 bases from J, leaving 17 bases between. The CDR3 is CASSELERGDGGYTF. For the CDR3, the DNA is TGTGCCAGCAGTGAATTAGAGAGGGGGGATGGAGGCTACACCTTC.

The chain joins TRBV4-2 to TRBJ2-2, with D hard to call. The CDR3 is 15 residues long. CDR1 is LGHNA and CDR2 is YNFKEQ in the germline V gene. V was clipped by 0 bases and J by 5 bases, with 10 bases between them. The CDR3 region is CASSQDVVRTGELFF. The CDR3 nucleotides are TGTGCCAGCAGCCAAGACGTAGTAAGGACCGGGGAGCTGTTTTTT.

This clone was seen once. This chain connects TRBV7-9 to TRBJ2-7; D might be TRBD1 or TRBD2, each matching 5 bases. This CDR3 is built from 14 residues. Trimming took off 8 bases at V and 3 bases at J, with 17 bases between the two ends. CDR1 and CDR2 (germline): SEHNR, FQNEAQ (reference sequence). CDR3 nucleotide sequence: TGTGCCAGCGGTCCCGGGACGCAGGACTACGAGCAGTACTTC. Translated: CASGPGTQDYEQYF.

The V call is TRBV27, the J call TRBJ2-7, with 9 bases lining up with TRBD1. J gave up 3 bases and V 6 bases, and 6 bases lay outside the gene matches. The V gene's germline CDR1 is MNHEY and CDR2 SMNVEV (reference sequence). CDR3 length equals 14 residues. The CDR3 loop reads CASSRTGADYEQYF. The CDR3 DNA sequence: TGTGCCAGCAGCAGGACAGGGGCGGACTACGAGCAGTACTTC.

The chain has TRBV27 and TRBJ2-7; the D call may be TRBD1 or TRBD2 (5 bases each). The CDR3 is 13 residues long. V dropped 6 bases and J dropped 4 bases, with 13 bases sitting between them. Per the germline V gene, CDR1 is MNHEY and CDR2 is SMNVEV (reference sequence). CDR3: CASSEGTGYEQYF. The CDR3 nucleotides read TGTGCCAGCAGCGAGGGGACGGGATACGAGCAGTACTTC.

This clone has only one observation. DNA of the CDR3: TGCGCCAGCAGCCCGTTTAGGGCGGCCAACACCGGGGAGCTGTTTTTT. This translates into CASSPFRAANTGELFF. This chain connects TRBV4-1 to TRBJ2-2; no clear D gene. CDR3 size: 16 residues. V was pared by 4 bases and J by 2 bases, with 14 bases between. Germline CDR1 reads MGHRA; CDR2 reads YSYEKL.

V usage is TRBV10-1 and J usage is TRBJ2-2; a weak D match, TRBD2 (5 bases). The V and J ends lost 3 bases and 5 bases respectively, with 10 bases between them. The CDR3 covers 14 residues. The V gene's germline CDR1 is WNHNN and CDR2 SYGVQD (reference sequence). The CDR3 coding sequence is TGCGCCAGCAGTGACCGGAGGACTACCGGGGAGCTGTTTTTT. Amino acids: CASSDRRTTGELFF.

The J gene is TRBJ2-4, the V gene TRBV7-9, with a possible D match to TRBD1 (6 bases). CDR3 length: 14 residues. Germline CDR1 reads SEHNR; CDR2 reads FQNEAQ (reference sequence). The V gene lost 4 bases and the J gene lost 6 bases, with 13 bases spanning the gap. The DNA for the CDR3 is TGTGCCAGCAGCTCCCGGACAGAGGGAAACATTCAGTACTTC. Its translation: CASSSRTEGNIQYF.

The chain combines TRBV5-1 with TRBJ2-5; a weak D match, TRBD2 (6 bases). The closer fit of TRBJ2-7 to the DNA end suggests the J call may be wrong. The CDR3 extends over 15 amino acids. Germline loops: CDR1 SGHRS, CDR2 YFSETQ. The CDR3 DNA reads as TGCGCCAGCAGCTTGGCGGGGGAGCGGAGCTACGAGCAGTACTTC. It codes for CASSLAGERSYEQYF.

This chain uses TRBV9 with TRBJ2-5, with D perhaps matching TRBD2 (5 bases). The CDR3 contains 16 residues. Looked up from germline, CDR1 is SGDLS and CDR2 is YYNGEE. The V and J ends lost 0 bases and 2 bases respectively, with 14 bases between them. For the CDR3, the DNA is TGTGCCAGCAGCGTAGCTGGTACAGCGGCACAAGAGACCCAGTACTTC. Its protein is CASSVAGTAAQETQYF.

The chain employs TRBV29-1 and TRBJ2-5; perhaps TRBD2 as D (6 bases). This CDR3 contains 15 residues. Per the germline V gene, CDR1 is SQVTM and CDR2 is ANQGSEA. Trimming took 7 bases from V and 2 from J, leaving 20 bases between them. This chain's CDR3 is CSARRVWGFQETQYF. The DNA for the CDR3 is TGCAGCGCTAGGAGGGTGTGGGGATTTCAAGAGACCCAGTACTTC. Combining the CDR3 with reference TRBV29-1 and TRBJ2-5 gives the whole variable domain SAVISQKPSRDICQRGTSLTIQCQVDSQVTMMFWYRQQPGQSLTLIATANQGSEATYESGFVIDKFPISRPNLTFSTLTVSNMSPEDSSIYLCSARRVWGFQETQYFGPGTRLLVL.

The V call is TRBV6-5, the J call TRBJ1-2, with TRBD1 identical over 12 bases. V was pared by 2 bases and J by 10 bases, with 8 bases of the junction left unmatched. The germline V gene encodes CDR1 MNHEY and CDR2 SVGAGI. CDR3 size: 15 residues. The CDR3 nucleotides read TGTGCCAGCAGTTACACGGCCGGGACAGGGGGCCTCTACACCTTC. Protein sequence: CASSYTAGTGGLYTF.

On this clone: This sample includes further DNA sequences coding for the same CDR3. The V and J genes are TRBV19 and TRBJ1-1; no reliable D call. Trimming shortened V by 0 bases and J by 0 bases, and 5 bases separated the two germline ends. The CDR3 runs 14 residues. CDR1 and CDR2 from the germline V gene are LNHDA and SQIVND (reference sequence). The CDR3 region is CASSIDGLNTEAFF. The DNA for the CDR3 is TGTGCCAGTAGTATAGATGGGCTGAACACTGAAGCTTTCTTT.